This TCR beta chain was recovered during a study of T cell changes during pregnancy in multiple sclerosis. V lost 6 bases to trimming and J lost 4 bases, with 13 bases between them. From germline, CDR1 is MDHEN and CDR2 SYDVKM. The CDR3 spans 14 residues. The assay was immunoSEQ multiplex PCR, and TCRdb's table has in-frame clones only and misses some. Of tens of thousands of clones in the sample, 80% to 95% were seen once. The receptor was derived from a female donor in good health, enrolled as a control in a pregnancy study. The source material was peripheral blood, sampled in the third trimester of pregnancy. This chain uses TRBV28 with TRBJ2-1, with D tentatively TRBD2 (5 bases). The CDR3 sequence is CASSIPPGYNEQFF. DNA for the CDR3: TGTGCCAGCAGCATCCCCCCGGGGTACAATGAGCAGTTCTTC.